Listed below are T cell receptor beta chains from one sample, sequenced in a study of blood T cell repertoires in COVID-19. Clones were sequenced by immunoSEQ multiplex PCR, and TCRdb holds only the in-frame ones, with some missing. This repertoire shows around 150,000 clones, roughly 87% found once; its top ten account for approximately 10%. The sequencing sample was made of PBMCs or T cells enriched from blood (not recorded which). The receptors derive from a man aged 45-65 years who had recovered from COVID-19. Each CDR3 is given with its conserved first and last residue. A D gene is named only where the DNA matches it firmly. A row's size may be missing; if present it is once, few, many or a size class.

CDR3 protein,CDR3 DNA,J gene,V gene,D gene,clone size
CASSGDWDEQYF,TGTGCCAGTTCAGGGGATTGGGACGAGCAGTACTTC,TRBJ2-7,TRBV19,-,-
CATTYRRTGRSYEQYF,TGTGCCACCACTTACCGCCGGACAGGGCGAAGCTACGAGCAGTACTTC,TRBJ2-7,TRBV24-1,TRBD1,-
CASSDLQEDYGYTF,TGTGCCAGCAGTGATTTGCAGGAGGACTATGGCTACACCTTC,TRBJ1-2,TRBV2,-,-
CASSLFRGQPQHF,TGTGCCAGCAGTTTGTTCAGGGGACAGCCCCAGCATTTT,TRBJ1-5,TRBV12-3/TRBV12-4,-,-
CSVGTGGSNSGANVLTF,TGCAGCGTCGGGACAGGGGGTTCCAACTCTGGGGCCAACGTCCTGACTTTC,TRBJ2-6,TRBV29-1,TRBD1,-
CASSSRADTQYF,TGTGCCAGCAGCTCCCGGGCAGATACGCAGTATTTT,TRBJ2-3,TRBV7-3,-,-
CASSSPGTGITEAFF,TGTGCCAGCAGCTCGCCCGGGACAGGGATCACTGAAGCTTTCTTT,TRBJ1-1,TRBV27,TRBD1,-
CASSQDWGRGETQYF,TGTGCCAGCAGCCAAGACTGGGGTAGGGGAGAGACCCAGTACTTC,TRBJ2-5,TRBV14,-,-
CASSVHTDRSYRGYTF,TGTGCCAGCAGTGTGCACACAGACAGGTCTTATCGTGGCTACACCTTC,TRBJ1-2,TRBV6-1,-,-
CASSLVLGHGNTIYF,TGCGCCAGCAGCTTGGTGCTGGGGCACGGAAACACCATATATTTT,TRBJ1-3,TRBV5-1,-,-
CASSTPTGSDTEAFF,TGTGCCAGCAGCACGCCCACGGGATCAGACACTGAAGCTTTCTTT,TRBJ1-1,TRBV7-9,-,-
CASSDLVGSPLHF,TGTGCCAGCAGCGATCTAGTGGGTTCACCCCTCCACTTT,TRBJ1-6,TRBV2,-,-
CASSIDFRVDRQYF,TGTGCCAGTAGTATAGATTTCCGAGTTGATCGGCAGTACTTC,TRBJ2-7,TRBV19,-,-
CASSELGTTVYEQYF,TGTGCCAGCAGTGAACTAGGAACGACAGTCTACGAGCAGTACTTC,TRBJ2-7,TRBV25-1,-,-
CASSLAGQAHNSPLHF,TGTGCCAGCAGCTTGGCCGGACAGGCCCATAATTCACCCCTCCACTTT,TRBJ1-6,TRBV7-9,TRBD1,-
CASSLEMTANEKLFF,TGTGCCAGCAGCTTAGAGATGACAGCTAATGAAAAACTGTTTTTT,TRBJ1-4,TRBV7-2,-,-
CASSFTGQRYNSPLHF,TGTGCCAGCAGTTTCACGGGACAGAGGTATAATTCACCCCTCCACTTT,TRBJ1-6,TRBV2,TRBD1,-
CATSDFTQGYVTQYF,TGTGCCACCAGTGACTTTACCCAGGGGTACGTGACCCAGTACTTC,TRBJ2-5,TRBV24-1,-,-
CASNRDRVPNEQFF,TGTGCCAGCAACCGGGACAGGGTCCCCAATGAGCAGTTCTTC,TRBJ2-1,TRBV7-2,TRBD1,-
CASRYLGGNQPQHF,TGTGCCAGCAGGTACCTGGGGGGAAATCAGCCCCAGCATTTT,TRBJ1-5,TRBV27,-,-
CASSAAGGGLNTEAFF,TGTGCCAGCAGTGCCGCGGGTGGGGGGTTGAACACTGAAGCTTTCTTT,TRBJ1-1,TRBV11-2,-,once
CASSYSVTGINYGYTF,TGTGCCAGCAGTTACTCGGTAACAGGGATTAACTATGGCTACACCTTC,TRBJ1-2,TRBV6-5,-,-
CASSLVATYNEQFF,TGCGCCAGCAGCTTGGTAGCCACGTACAATGAGCAGTTCTTC,TRBJ2-1,TRBV5-1,-,-
CASSSTLTGYGQPQHF,TGTGCCAGCAGCTCAACACTTACAGGGTACGGTCAGCCCCAGCATTTT,TRBJ1-5,TRBV5-8,-,few
CASRGFITDTQYF,TGTGCCAGCCGGGGATTCATCACAGATACGCAGTATTTT,TRBJ2-3,TRBV2,-,-
CATAPGQPGNTIYF,TGTGCCACCGCCCCGGGACAGCCTGGAAACACCATATATTTT,TRBJ1-3,TRBV19,TRBD1,once
CASTALRGNTIYF,TGTGCCAGCACCGCCTTGAGGGGAAACACCATATATTTT,TRBJ1-3,TRBV7-2,-,-
CAWSVRRSGEAFF,TGTGCCTGGAGTGTACGAAGAAGCGGGGAAGCTTTCTTT,TRBJ1-1,TRBV30,-,-
CARSLPRPRYEQYF,TGTGCCAGAAGCTTACCCCGCCCTAGGTACGAGCAGTACTTC,TRBJ2-7,TRBV7-5,-,few
CASSGAPRQALSYNEQFF,TGTGCCAGTAGTGGCGCCCCGCGACAGGCCCTATCCTACAATGAGCAGTTCTTC,TRBJ2-1,TRBV19,-,-
CASTGTVSYEQYF,TGTGCCAGCACGGGGACAGTCTCCTACGAGCAGTACTTC,TRBJ2-7,TRBV6-5,TRBD1,-
CASSQSLQGGNQPQHF,TGTGCCAGCAGCCAGTCCCTGCAGGGCGGCAATCAGCCCCAGCATTTT,TRBJ1-5,TRBV3-1/TRBV3-2,-,-
CASSLGRGIYGYTF,TGTGCCAGCAGCTTGGGGCGGGGAATCTATGGCTACACCTTC,TRBJ1-2,TRBV5-5,-,-
CASSFRLAATDTQYF,TGCGCCAGCAGCTTTAGACTAGCGGCTACAGATACGCAGTATTTT,TRBJ2-3,TRBV5-1,TRBD2,-
CASSVGAGEAYEQYF,TGTGCCAGCAGCGTAGGGGCAGGGGAAGCCTACGAGCAGTACTTC,TRBJ2-7,TRBV9,-,-
CASIPGTGWYEQFF,TGTGCCAGCATCCCTGGGACAGGGTGGTATGAGCAGTTCTTC,TRBJ2-1,TRBV2,TRBD1,-
CASSATGVSYNEQFF,TGCGCCAGCAGCGCGACAGGGGTGTCCTACAATGAGCAGTTCTTC,TRBJ2-1,TRBV5-1,TRBD1,-
CASSGLAGRETQYF,TGTGCCAGCAGCGGACTAGCGGGACGGGAGACCCAGTACTTC,TRBJ2-5,TRBV2,TRBD2,once
CASSPGTANQPQHF,TGTGCCAGCTCACCGGGGACAGCTAATCAGCCCCAGCATTTT,TRBJ1-5,TRBV18,TRBD1,few
CASSGTGQPQHF,TGTGCCAGCAGTGGGACAGGGCAGCCCCAGCATTTT,TRBJ1-5,TRBV28,TRBD1,once
CASSQDGGGEQFF,TGTGCCAGCAGCCAAGATGGTGGGGGGGAGCAGTTCTTC,TRBJ2-1,TRBV3-1/TRBV3-2,-,-
CASSYVRTGGSYGYTF,TGTGCCAGCAGTTACGTCAGGACAGGGGGTTCCTATGGCTACACCTTC,TRBJ1-2,TRBV6-5,TRBD1,-
CASSPDTGGTGELFF,TGTGCCAGCAGCCCAGACACAGGGGGCACCGGGGAGCTGTTTTTT,TRBJ2-2,TRBV9,TRBD1,-